The sequence of this T cell receptor beta chain was determined in a study of blood T cell repertoires in COVID-19 (dated by TCRdb to about 2020). With regard to the full study: Samples covering the acute and convalescent phases of COVID-19 were provided by collaborators in the United States, Italy and Spain. The material from the prospective study consisted of cDNA or gDNA derived from T cells, B-cell-depleted T cells, or PBMCs. Subjects who had been exposed to COVID-19, were actively infected with it, or had recovered from it provided the deeply sampled blood TCRbeta repertoires that made up the dataset. A freely available public database, intended as a resource for researchers studying the immune response to SARS-CoV-2, is where the repertoires were released. Samples were obtained from the ongoing ImmuneRACE study (first 160 participants) and from 1,254 subjects provided by 6 global collaborators. A de-identified subject ID, COVID-19 status, age in years and sex were almost always included in the sample metadata. Where available, HLA class I and class II types were taken from metadata supplied by the sample provider and were not determined by assay-based typing.

V sheds 0 bases and J sheds 6 bases, leaving 5 bases between their ends. Taken from the germline V gene (reference sequence), the CDR1 and CDR2 loops are GTSNPN and SVGIG. The CDR3 sequence holds 12 residues, the cysteine and phenylalanine included. The only DNA kept is the CDR3, 36 bases in frame from the first base. Another Seattle source contributed samples from volunteer blood donors who had recovered from COVID-19. Collaborating institutions collected whole blood in K2EDTA tubes following their own protocols. For TCRbeta analysis, collaborators shipped samples as frozen whole blood, isolated PBMCs, or DNA extracted from either of those sample types. Study-wide conclusions, independent of this receptor: The quantity of clinical and demographic metadata differed by source and by participant and was supplied without curation.

With respect to this clone: It has no known antigen specificity. Per-base qualities were not stored, and no clone one base away is much larger.

TCRbeta CDR3 regions were amplified from genomic DNA using the immunoSEQ Assay, a bias-controlled multiplex PCR. The paper's data handling went like this. Within the assay, amplification of reference gene primers was used to estimate how many nucleated cells each sample contained. Sequence reads were collapsed and filtered to measure the absolute abundance of every unique TCRbeta CDR3 rearrangement. Productive Simpson clonality was computed per sample as the square root of Simpson's diversity index over productive rearrangements. What TCRdb holds here is the immuneACCESS table cut down to in-frame rearrangements. Part of the clones is not present; checked against another copy, under half of the missing clones reflect an unresolved V gene, and the others are unexplained. Clone size and V and J calls were adopted from that table, with D and trimming inferred from the DNA. This sample gives over 250,000 clones in total; roughly 80% of them show up just once. Over 8.5% of the sample lies in the top ten.

Sequenced material: peripheral blood. The chain couples TRBV30 to TRBJ2-2, with no confident D gene call. This receptor was taken from a woman between 50 and 59 years old who had recovered from COVID-19. The DNA sequence is given as TGTGCCTGGAGTGTTTTCTCCGGGGAGCTGTTTTTT. It specifies CAWSVFSGELFF. Full variable domain (CDR3 extended with the reference TRBV30 and TRBJ2-2 proteins): SQTIHQWPATLVQPVGSPLSLECTVEGTSNPNLYWYRQAAGRGLQLLFYSVGIGQISSEVPQNLSASRPQDRQFILSSKKLLLSDSGFYLCAWSVFSGELFFGEGSRLTVL.